Reported below is one T cell receptor (beta chain). Trimming removed 0 bases at V and 8 bases at J, with 11 bases between. CDR3 length equals 13 residues. In germline, CDR1 is SGHRS, CDR2 YFSETQ. Libraries were prepared by immunoSEQ multiplex PCR; TCRdb keeps only in-frame clonotypes and omits some of them. In the table there are under 150,000 clones, around 89% of which are singletons. The sample is drawn from a study of blood T cell repertoires in COVID-19. At the level of the study: Nucleic acid was either cDNA or gDNA, and it came from T cells, B-cell-depleted T cells, or PBMCs.

The receptor was isolated from a woman in her sixties with active COVID-19. The source material was peripheral blood. V usage is TRBV5-1 and J usage is TRBJ1-2, with D possibly matching TRBD1 (5 bases). The CDR3 sequence: CASSLVGGVGYTF. CDR3 sequence (DNA): TGCGCCAGCAGCTTGGTCGGAGGGGTAGGCTACACCTTC.